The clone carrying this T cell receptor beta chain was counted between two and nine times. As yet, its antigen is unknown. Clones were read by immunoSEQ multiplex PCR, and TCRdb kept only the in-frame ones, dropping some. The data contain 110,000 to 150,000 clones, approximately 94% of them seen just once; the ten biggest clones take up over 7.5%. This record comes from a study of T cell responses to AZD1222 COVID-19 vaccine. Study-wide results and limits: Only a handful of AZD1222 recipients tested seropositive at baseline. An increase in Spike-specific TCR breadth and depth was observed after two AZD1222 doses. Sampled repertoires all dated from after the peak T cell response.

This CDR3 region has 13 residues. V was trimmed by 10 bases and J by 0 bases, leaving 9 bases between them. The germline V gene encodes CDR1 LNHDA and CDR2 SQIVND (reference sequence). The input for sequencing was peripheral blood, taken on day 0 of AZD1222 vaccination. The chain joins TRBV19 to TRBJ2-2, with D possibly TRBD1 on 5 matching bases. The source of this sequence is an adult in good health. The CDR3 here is CATTDANTGELFF. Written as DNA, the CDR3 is TGTGCCACGACAGATGCGAACACCGGGGAGCTGTTTTTT.